This T cell receptor (beta chain) originates from a study of blood T cell repertoires in COVID-19 (TCRdb year 2020). In terms of the full investigation: Collaborator samples came from the United States, Italy and Spain and covered acute and convalescent phases of COVID-19. A de-identified subject ID, COVID-19 status, age in years and sex were almost always included in the sample metadata. A freely available public database, intended as a resource for researchers studying the immune response to SARS-CoV-2, is where the repertoires were released. Where HLA class I and class II types were available, the types were taken from metadata supplied by the sample provider, not from assay-based typing. Samples came from the ongoing ImmuneRACE study (first 160 participants) plus 1,254 subjects from 6 global collaborators. Subjects who had been exposed to COVID-19, were actively infected with it, or had recovered from it provided the deeply sampled blood TCRbeta repertoires that made up the dataset. The material from the prospective study consisted of cDNA or gDNA derived from T cells, B-cell-depleted T cells, or PBMCs.

What the authors observed across the whole study: Clinical and demographic metadata were provided uncurated, with the amount varying by source and participant.

CDR1 and CDR2, looked up from the germline V gene, are LGHNA and YSLEER. V and J lose 2 bases and 4 bases, and a span of 17 bases separates them. The CDR3, cysteine through phenylalanine, is 16 amino acids long. Just CDR3 DNA is preserved here, 48 bases in frame from base 1. TCRbeta CDR3 regions were amplified from genomic DNA by means of the immunoSEQ Assay, a bias-controlled multiplex PCR. The study's own analysis went as follows. Within the assay, amplification of reference gene primers was used to estimate how many nucleated cells each sample contained. To quantify the absolute abundance of each unique TCRbeta CDR3 rearrangement, sequence reads were collapsed and filtered. For each sample, productive Simpson clonality was calculated as the square root of Simpson's diversity index over productive rearrangements. TCRdb stores this immuneACCESS table with in-frame sequences only. Part of the clones is absent; in the studies checked, under half of the shortfall reflects unresolved V genes, and no reason is known for the rest. V and J calls and clone size are as listed in that table; D and trimming were resolved from the DNA. The sample table holds under 20,000 clones, of which 85% to 95% were seen once. The top ten hold around 5% of the sample.

The collaborating institutions used their own protocols to collect whole blood in K2EDTA tubes. For TCRbeta analysis, collaborators shipped samples as frozen whole blood, isolated PBMCs, or DNA extracted from either of those sample types. A note on this clone: Its specific antigen is unknown. No qualities accompany the bases; no much larger clone lies one base away.

The chain is encoded by TRBV4-3 joined to TRBJ1-2; the D gene is perhaps TRBD1, from 6 matching bases. The TCR sequence derives from a human donor in a cohort sampled during active COVID-19. The specimen sequenced was peripheral blood. The CDR3 has the sequence CASSQQLGGATYGYTF. The nucleotides read TGCGCCAGCAGCCAACAGCTTGGGGGCGCGACCTATGGCTACACCTTC.